This T cell receptor (beta chain) stems from a study of blood T cell repertoires in COVID-19. Study-level information: Nucleic acid was either cDNA or gDNA, and it came from T cells, B-cell-depleted T cells, or PBMCs.

V was shortened by 7 bases and J by 5 bases, with 15 bases between the two germline ends. The CDR3 consists of 15 residues. Germline CDR1 is LGHDT and CDR2 is YNNKEL (reference sequence). Original processing notes: The authors estimated nucleated cell counts from reference gene primer amplification. Libraries were prepared by immunoSEQ multiplex PCR; TCRdb keeps only in-frame clonotypes and omits some of them. Clone size and V and J calls were adopted from that table, with D and trimming inferred from the DNA. The sample consists of over 95,000 clones, 84% of them appearing once. The sample consisted of peripheral blood. This receptor was obtained from a woman in her sixties with acute or convalescent COVID-19. The chain has TRBV3-1 (or the pseudogene TRBV3-2) and TRBJ1-6; D is perhaps TRBD1 (6 bases). The CDR3 bases are TGTGCCAGCACTCCGCGGGGGGCAAATAATTCACCCCTCCACTTT. Amino acid sequence: CASTPRGANNSPLHF.